These 21 T cell receptor beta chains originate from one sample sequenced in a study of T-cell memory formation after mild COVID-19. TCRdb re-analysed the 5' RACE reads in MiXCR, keeping a single row per CDR3 protein. The table has 100,000 to 150,000 distinct CDR3 sequences, 15% to 20% seen once. Specimen: PBMCs or a T cell subset sorted from them (not recorded which). These receptors were collected from an adult woman who had mild COVID-19 (a few samples of this study predate the infection). Cell type and time point are not known.

Only a few counts were recorded for this clonotype. The V and J genes are TRBV5-1 and TRBJ2-7; TRBD1 matches 9 bases. This CDR3 spans 15 amino acids. The germline V gene has CDR1 SGHRS and CDR2 YFSETQ. J was trimmed by 3 bases and V by 3 bases; bases with no gene match: 7. In nucleotides, the CDR3 is TGCGCCAGCAGCTCTTCCGGGACAGGGAACTACGAGCAGTACTTC. Protein sequence: CASSSSGTGNYEQYF.

In this sample, this clonotype turned up a few times. The chain has TRBV11-3 and TRBJ2-1; the D gene is possibly TRBD2 (6 bases). The V end lost 4 bases, the J end lost 6 bases, and 13 bases lay between the germline ends. The CDR3 sequence is 14 residues long. Looked up from germline, CDR1 is SGHNT and CDR2 is YENEEA. This chain's CDR3 is CASSSRDLINEQFF. DNA of the CDR3: TGTGCCAGCAGCTCCCGGGACTTAATCAATGAGCAGTTCTTC.

The sample holds a few counts of this clonotype. J is TRBJ1-1 and V is TRBV6-5; D is ambiguous. The CDR3 totals 16 residues. In germline, CDR1 is MNHEY, CDR2 SVGAGI. V gave up 5 bases and J gave up 0 bases, with 16 bases separating them. The CDR3 is CASSIDFRTVNTEAFF. CDR3 coding DNA: TGTGCCAGCAGTATTGACTTTAGGACGGTGAACACTGAAGCTTTCTTT.

This clonotype was counted only a few times. One end of the junction is discordant with germline, which a read error may explain. The chain carries TRBV4-1 and TRBJ2-7, with 12 bases that match TRBD1. CDR3 size: 15 residues. Germline CDR1 MGHRA, CDR2 YSYEKL. Here the CDR3 reads CASSQDRDRGPRPVF. In nucleotides, the CDR3 is TGCGCCAGCAGCCAAGATCGGGACAGGGGGCCTAGACCGGTCTTC.

This clonotype has just a few counts. CDR3 DNA: TGCGCCAGCAGCCAAGGGGGCTCGGGGGAAAAACTGTTTTTT. It encodes CASSQGGSGEKLFF. V is TRBV5-1 and J is TRBJ1-4; 7 bases are a match to TRBD1. Looked up from germline, CDR1 is SGHRS and CDR2 is YFSETQ. The CDR3 contains 14 residues. J gave up 8 bases and V 4 bases, and 8 bases lay outside the gene matches.

This clonotype has just a few counts. The chain is built from TRBV6-5 and TRBJ2-7; a possible D gene is TRBD2 (6 bases). V dropped 0 bases and J dropped 4 bases, with 7 bases sitting between them. CDR3 length equals 13 residues. Looked up from germline, CDR1 is MNHEY and CDR2 is SVGAGI. In DNA, the CDR3 is TGTGCCAGCAGTTACTCGGAGGGGTACGAGCAGTACTTC. Protein product: CASSYSEGYEQYF.

The gene calls are TRBV5-1 and TRBJ2-3; D is unclear. Germline loops: CDR1 SGHRS, CDR2 YFSETQ. The V end lost 4 bases, the J end lost 0 bases, and 6 bases lay between the germline ends. The length of the CDR3 is 13 residues. The CDR3 sequence is CASSIDSTDTQYF. The CDR3 region has the DNA TGCGCCAGCAGCATCGACAGCACAGATACGCAGTATTTT. The full variable domain, its missing parts supplied by reference TRBV5-1 and TRBJ2-3, is KAGVTQTPRYLIKTRGQQVTLSCSPISGHRSVSWYQQTPGQGLQFLFEYFSETQRNKGNFPGRFSGRQFSNSRSEMNVSTLELGDSALYLCASSIDSTDTQYFGPGTRLTVL.

This chain links TRBV20-1 with TRBJ2-5; the D gene could be TRBD1 or TRBD2 (5 bases each). The CDR3 contains 13 residues. CDR1 is DFQATT, CDR2 SNEGSKA, per germline (reference sequence). Deletions cut 0 bases from V and 7 bases from J, with 12 bases between. The CDR3 bases are TGCAGTGCTAGAGAGGGGGTTGTGGGGACCCAGTACTTC. It is translated as CSAREGVVGTQYF.

The gene calls are TRBV5-1 and TRBJ2-7; D possibly corresponds to TRBD1 (6 bases). Germline V gene lookup returns CDR1 SGHRS and CDR2 YFSETQ. Trimming took off 3 bases at V and 2 bases at J, with 18 bases between the two ends. There are 16 residues in the CDR3. The CDR3 protein is CASSSNRDMGAYEQYF. Written as DNA, the CDR3 is TGCGCCAGCAGCTCAAACCGGGACATGGGGGCCTACGAGCAGTACTTC. The complete variable domain, with remaining parts taken from reference TRBV5-1 and TRBJ2-7, reads KAGVTQTPRYLIKTRGQQVTLSCSPISGHRSVSWYQQTPGQGLQFLFEYFSETQRNKGNFPGRFSGRQFSNSRSEMNVSTLELGDSALYLCASSSNRDMGAYEQYFGPGTRLTVT.

This clonotype turned up a few times. The chain carries TRBV29-1 and TRBJ2-7, with 7 bases that match TRBD1. Germline V gives CDR1 SQVTM, CDR2 ANQGSEA. This CDR3 has 13 residues. Losses at the gene ends were 6 bases for V and 8 bases for J; bases not matched to a gene: 13. This CDR3 reads CSVQRPPGGKQYF. In nucleotides, the CDR3 is TGCAGCGTCCAAAGACCTCCAGGGGGTAAGCAGTACTTC.

CDR3 nucleotides: TGTGCCAGCAGTTCCCCCCCGGGACTAGCGGAGGAATACGAGCAGTACTTC. The encoded protein is CASSSPPGLAEEYEQYF. The genes are TRBV12-3 or TRBV12-4 and TRBJ2-7; 11 bases fit TRBD2. The junction had 12 bases not matched to a gene; V was cut back by 4 bases and J by 4 bases. CDR3 length equals 17 residues.

This clonotype was counted between two and nine times. The chain employs TRBV7-9 and TRBJ1-1, with 10 bases lining up with TRBD1. Germline CDR1 is SEHNR and CDR2 is FQNEAQ (reference sequence). The J segment lost 4 bases and the V segment lost 5 bases, leaving 4 bases of the junction unmatched. The CDR3 runs 14 residues. The CDR3 DNA is TGTGCCAGCAGCCAGACAGGGGGCGGCACTGAAGCTTTCTTT. Its protein is CASSQTGGGTEAFF.

This clonotype was seen just once. The CDR3 loop reads CSVRLQGILDGYTF. DNA of the CDR3: TGCAGCGTTCGCCTACAGGGAATTTTGGATGGCTACACCTTC. V gene TRBV29-1 combines with J gene TRBJ1-2, with a possible D match to TRBD1 (6 bases). The CDR3 runs 14 residues. Trimming took off 5 bases at V and 6 bases at J, with 19 bases between the two ends. CDR1 is SQVTM, CDR2 ANQGSEA, per germline.

The gene calls are TRBV12-3 or TRBV12-4 and TRBJ2-7, with 8 bases that match TRBD2. The CDR3 runs 15 residues. Trimming took 2 bases from V and 0 from J; bases not matched to a gene: 3. CDR3 sequence: CASSLRLALSYEQYF. The DNA for the CDR3 is TGTGCCAGCAGTTTACGACTAGCGCTCTCCTACGAGCAGTACTTC.

This clonotype has at least ten counts. The J gene is TRBJ2-2, the V gene TRBV7-6; possibly TRBD1 or TRBD2 for D (5 bases each). Germline CDR1 is SGHVS and CDR2 is FNYEAQ. The CDR3 length is 15 residues. V was pared by 8 bases and J by 1 base, with 14 bases between. CDR3 in DNA: TGTGCCAGCGGGACCGGGATAAGGAACACCGGGGAGCTGTTTTTT. It yields the protein CASGTGIRNTGELFF.

This rearrangement joins TRBV20-1 to TRBJ1-1; D remains unclear. Germline V CDR1 and CDR2: DFQATT, SNEGSKA (reference sequence). The germline V and J ends were trimmed by 7 bases and 0 bases, with 12 bases remaining between them. The CDR3 has 13 residues. DNA of the CDR3: TGCAGTGTGGGAGAAGAAATGAACACTGAAGCTTTCTTT. As protein: CSVGEEMNTEAFF.

This sequence joins TRBV6-2 or TRBV6-3 and TRBJ2-4; D tentatively reads TRBD1 or TRBD2 (5 bases each). V was trimmed by 10 bases and J by 7 bases, leaving 14 bases between them. This CDR3 spans 12 amino acids. Per germline, CDR1 MNHEY and CDR2 SVGEGT. The CDR3 region is CATRGPRNIQYF. CDR3 coding DNA: TGTGCCACCCGGGGCCCGAGGAACATTCAGTACTTC.

This chain links TRBV4-3 with TRBJ2-1; maybe TRBD2 (6 bases). Germline V gene data show CDR1 as LGHNA and CDR2 as YSLEER. CDR3 length: 17 amino acids. Trimming shortened V by 0 bases and J by 0 bases, and 12 bases separated the two germline ends. DNA of the CDR3: TGCGCCAGCAGCCAAGACCCTTGGCGGGACTCCTACAATGAGCAGTTCTTC. This gives the protein CASSQDPWRDSYNEQFF.

This clonotype was observed a handful of times. The chain has TRBV2 and TRBJ2-7; 9 nucleotides match TRBD1. This CDR3 region has 14 residues. The junction had 4 bases not matched to a gene; V was cut back by 5 bases and J by 2 bases. Germline assignment: CDR1 SNHLY and CDR2 FYNNEI. CDR3 sequence reads: CASSTDRGTYEQYF. The CDR3 DNA follows: TGTGCCAGCAGTACAGACAGGGGGACCTACGAGCAGTACTTC.

The V and J genes are TRBV2 and TRBJ2-3; no definite D call. Trimming removed 8 bases at V and 5 bases at J, with 5 bases between. The CDR3 contains 10 residues. The germline V gene has CDR1 SNHLY and CDR2 FYNNEI. The CDR3 is CASGLDTQYF. CDR3 nucleotides: TGTGCCAGCGGTCTAGATACGCAGTATTTT.

The chain has TRBV5-8 and TRBJ2-6; 7 nucleotides agree with TRBD1. V lost 4 bases and J lost 0; bases outside the gene matches: 4. Looked up from germline, CDR1 is SGHTS and CDR2 is YDEGEE. The CDR3 is 16 residues long. The CDR3 DNA sequence: TGTGCCAGCAGCAGGGGGCAGCCCTCTGGGGCCAACGTCCTGACTTTC. Amino acid sequence: CASSRGQPSGANVLTF.